The present entry profiles one TCR beta chain with its context. This sample stems from a study of T cells in tumors after PD-1 blockade. Study at large: Some patients also took daily vismodegib 150 mg during anti-PD-1 treatment.

TCRdb's table, derived via immunoSEQ multiplex PCR, lists solely in-frame clones and lacks some. This table has roughly 15,000 clones, roughly two thirds appearing once. From germline, CDR1 is SGHDT and CDR2 YYEEEE. V was trimmed by 3 bases and J by 8 bases, leaving 24 bases between them. The CDR3 loop spans 17 amino acids. Sequencing used tumor tissue, obtained after anti-PD-1 treatment. The genes are TRBV5-6 and TRBJ2-1; D perhaps matches TRBD2 (6 bases). This sequence was found in a human donor with cutaneous squamous cell carcinoma. This chain's CDR3 is CASSSPLLGGVSYEQFF. Written as DNA, the CDR3 is TGTGCCAGCAGCTCCCCCCTCTTGGGGGGAGTGTCGTATGAGCAGTTCTTC.